The rows below give T cell receptor beta chains drawn from one sample of a study of cytomegalovirus exposure and HLA in healthy donors. This table comes from immunoSEQ multiplex PCR, and its TCRdb copy is limited to in-frame clones, with some not included. The table records about 220,000 clones, more than 65% of them present only once. Sequences were obtained from PBMCs. The receptors originated from a young man in good health and CMV-seronegative. Each CDR3 is given without its conserved first and last residue.

v_call,j_call,cdr3_aa
TRBV4-1,TRBJ2-1,ASSPGLAGGPRKNEQF
TRBV25-1,TRBJ2-7,ASSESGLAVTYEQY
TRBV27,TRBJ2-7,ASSLGLRDSSLEQY
TRBV28,TRBJ2-7,AGSLERVTYEQY
TRBV6-5,TRBJ1-1,ASADRGPNTEAF
TRBV6-5,TRBJ1-2,ASSLQGMGYT
TRBV30,TRBJ2-7,AWRELDEQY
TRBV7-9,TRBJ2-4,ASSLPPRLAGQGNIQY
TRBV10-1,TRBJ2-2,ASNQNTGELF
TRBV5-1,TRBJ1-1,ASKTGGLTEAF
TRBV5-1,TRBJ2-5,ASSGGTSGSEETQY
TRBV6-1,TRBJ2-2,ASSALAGGNTGELF
TRBV2,TRBJ1-5,ASSGTGQQPQH
TRBV5-5,TRBJ2-7,ASSRPSGKPYEQY
TRBV6-5,TRBJ2-1,ASSSGTSGSHEQF
TRBV6-1,TRBJ2-5,ASSVSLAGQETQY
TRBV10-1,TRBJ2-3,ASRAGGLRDTQY
TRBV28,TRBJ1-2,ASRPDRPFYGYT
TRBV2,TRBJ2-2,ASSDTGVDIGELF
TRBV28,TRBJ2-7,ASSSLERGGYEQY
TRBV6-4,TRBJ2-3,ASSEGTSTDTQY
TRBV19,TRBJ1-5,ASTDRGSGNQPQH
TRBV5-1,TRBJ2-2,ASSNGEPRPGGNTGELF
TRBV5-1,TRBJ2-1,ASSSGLAKNNEQF
TRBV27,TRBJ2-7,ASSSPAAGGQYEQY
TRBV2,TRBJ2-2,ASMGTGGRTGELF
TRBV28,TRBJ1-2,ASRKDDSGYT
TRBV29-1,TRBJ1-4,SVGTGTGNEKLF
TRBV9,TRBJ2-7,ASSVAPPHEQY
TRBV6-5,TRBJ1-2,ASSYLTGDLGGYT
TRBV7-3,TRBJ2-3,ASSLNSGGVGSAQY
TRBV5-1,TRBJ2-7,ASSGDREKTYEQY
TRBV28,TRBJ2-1,ASSFWASGKDEQF
TRBV9,TRBJ2-4,ASTKGTGGNIQY
TRBV20-1,TRBJ2-5,SARDRETQY
TRBV6-5,TRBJ1-5,ASRATGEVSQPQH
TRBV30,TRBJ1-2,AWSLAMSPYGYT